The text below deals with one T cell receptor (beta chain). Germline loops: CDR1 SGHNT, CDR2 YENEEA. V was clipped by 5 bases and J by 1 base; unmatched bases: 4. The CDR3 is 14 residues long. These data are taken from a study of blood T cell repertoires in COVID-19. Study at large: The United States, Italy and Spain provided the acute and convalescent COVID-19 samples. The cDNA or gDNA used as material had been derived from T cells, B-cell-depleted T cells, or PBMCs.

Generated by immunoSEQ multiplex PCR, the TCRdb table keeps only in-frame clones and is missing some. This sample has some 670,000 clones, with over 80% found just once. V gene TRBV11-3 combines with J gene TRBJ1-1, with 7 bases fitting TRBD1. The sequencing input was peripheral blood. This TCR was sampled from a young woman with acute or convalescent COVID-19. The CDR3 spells CASSTTGANTEAFF. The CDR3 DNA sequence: TGTGCCAGCAGCACCACAGGGGCGAACACTGAAGCTTTCTTT.